What follows is one TCR beta chain and its context. This clone's antigen is unknown. No base quality values were provided; no much bigger clone lies one nucleotide off. The germline ends are 14 bases apart after V is trimmed by 1 base and J by 6 bases. From the cysteine through the phenylalanine, the CDR3 covers 15 amino acids. Only the CDR3 DNA stays, 45 bases, in frame from base 1. Looking up the germline V gene yields CDR1 MNHEY and CDR2 SVGEGT. The immunoSEQ Assay was used to sequence TCRbeta CDR3 regions. After extraction, genomic DNA underwent amplification by bias-controlled multiplex PCR, followed by high-throughput sequencing. From the authors' description of their analysis: Collapsing and filtering of sequences were performed to quantify the absolute abundance of each unique TCRbeta CDR3 region. T cell fraction was estimated by normalizing TCRbeta template counts to usable DNA, which was measured by amplifying reference genes present in all nucleated cells. Repertoire TCRs were annotated as SARS-CoV-2-specific when V gene, CDR3 amino acid sequence and J gene were exactly matched to a known reactive TCR set. The reference SARS-CoV-2 TCR set came from MIRA and was filtered for enrichment in COVID-19-positive ImmuneCODE repertoires, removing public or cross-reactive TCRs. Based on the MIRA antigens, annotated TCRs were further analysed at the level of specific ORF or position within ORF. Breadth was defined as the number of annotated unique rearrangements divided by the total number of unique productive rearrangements, and depth was defined as the summed frequency of the annotated unique rearrangements. Two-sided Wilcoxon rank-sum tests were used to compare TCR breadth between groups. This is the immuneACCESS table as TCRdb keeps it, with only in-frame sequences that have V and J called. A part of the clones is gone; compared with another copy, unresolved V genes explain less than half, and the rest is unexplained. V and J calls and clone size are copied from that table; D and trimming were computed from the DNA. The sample includes about 350,000 clones, with over 75% observed a single time. Together, the top ten hold roughly 3.1% of the sample.

These data are taken from a study of Ad26.COV2.S vaccination and SARS-CoV-2 variants (dated by TCRdb to the early 2020s). With respect to the entire study: Donors in the vaccine arm were drawn from COV1001, a multicentre, randomized, double-blind, placebo-controlled phase I-IIa trial testing Ad26.COV2.S in healthy adults. Ad26.COV2.S was administered intramuscularly at 5 x 10^10 or 1 x 10^11 viral particles, either as a single shot or as two shots given 56 days apart. TCRbeta repertoire sequencing was used to assess the specificity and breadth of SARS-CoV-2-reactive T cell receptors after Ad26.COV2.S vaccination. The TCR-sequenced set comprised roughly 30 samples: approximately 20 Ad26.COV2.S vaccine recipients, 5 placebo recipients and 8 SARS-CoV-2 convalescent individuals. Trial participants were randomized into five groups of five, in which low-dose or high-dose Ad26.COV2.S was given once or twice, or placebo was given on both occasions. Investigators remained blinded to trial group allocation during experiments and outcome assessment. Findings and caveats that apply to the study as a whole: Vaccine and placebo recipients had similar non-spike TCR breadth, a finding consistent with the vaccine containing only spike. Higher spike-specific TCR breadth was observed in Ad26.COV2.S recipients than in placebo recipients (P = 0.0014). The authors noted that the TCR breadth and depth analyses may have underestimated total T cell responses. After vaccination, substantial breadth of spike-specific CD8+ and CD4+ T cell responses was reported. The study lacked the statistical power to compare responses across vaccine doses or regimens.

The treatment or condition label, as the study defines it: 19 received Ad26.COV2.S at low or high dose, single or two shots; about 5 received placebo; per-sample allocation not given. Repertoires of vaccine and placebo recipients were sequenced from samples taken on day 63 after the first injection. Cohort 1b enrolled 25 to 30 adults aged 18-55 years at a single site in Boston, USA, between 29 July and 7 August 2020. Ad26.COV2.S was a replication-incompetent adenovirus type 26 vector that expressed a prefusion-stabilized SARS-CoV-2 spike protein derived from the original Wuhan strain. The receptor was isolated from a person between 18 and 60 years old who received the Ad26.COV2.S COVID-19 vaccine or a placebo. The V and J segments used are TRBV6-2 or TRBV6-3 and TRBJ2-3, and the D gene may be TRBD2, 6 bases matching. The input for sequencing was peripheral blood, taken in a trial of Ad26.COV2.S vaccine versus placebo. The sequenced DNA is TGTGCCAGCAGTTACTGGGGGGACTCAGGGGATACGCAGTATTTT. This encodes CASSYWGDSGDTQYF.